The next 15 T cell receptor beta chains were all read from a single sample in a study of blood T cell repertoires in COVID-19 (dated by TCRdb to about 2020). Library preparation was by the immunoSEQ multiplex PCR assay. In TCRdb, the immuneACCESS table is reduced to in-frame sequences with V and J assigned. These tables do not hold every clone; where another copy was compared, an unresolved V gene accounts for under half, and the others remain unexplained. The sample records just over 60,000 clones, about 80% of which are singletons. Approximately 20% of the sample belongs to the ten largest clones. Sequenced material: peripheral blood. Receptors were obtained from a man aged 25 to 40 with COVID-19, enrolled during active disease.

This chain connects TRBV19 to TRBJ1-2; 12 positions agree with TRBD1. CDR3 length: 17 amino acids. V was clipped by 4 bases and J by 2 bases; unmatched bases: 8. Looked up from germline, CDR1 is LNHDA and CDR2 is SQIVND (reference sequence). The CDR3 region has the DNA TGTGCCAGTAGTAACGGCGTTGGGACAGGGGGCAACTATGGCTACACCTTC. It translates to CASSNGVGTGGNYGYTF. The variable domain in full, with the rest retrieved from reference TRBV19 and TRBJ1-2, is DGGITQSPKYLFRKEGQNVTLSCEQNLNHDAMYWYRQDPGQGLRLIYYSQIVNDFQKGDIAEGYSVSREKKESFPLTVTSAQKNPTAFYLCASSNGVGTGGNYGYTFGSGTRLTVV.

This sequence joins TRBV6-5 and TRBJ2-5; TRBD2 agrees at 11 bases. The CDR3 is 15 residues long. Looked up from germline, CDR1 is MNHEY and CDR2 is SVGAGI. Germline trimming cut 6 bases from V and 1 base from J; bases unmatched to any gene: 4. The CDR3 is CASSRTSGGQETQYF. The CDR3 region has the DNA TGTGCCAGCAGCCGCACTAGCGGGGGCCAAGAGACCCAGTACTTC.

J is TRBJ2-7 and V is TRBV7-8; 14 bases map to TRBD2. V lost 2 bases, J lost 4 bases, and 7 bases stayed unmatched. The V gene's germline CDR1 is SGHVS and CDR2 FQNEAQ. The CDR3 runs 17 residues. CDR3 loop: CASSLPIWTSGRYEQYF. The DNA of the CDR3 is TGTGCCAGCAGCTTACCCATCTGGACTAGCGGGAGGTACGAGCAGTACTTC. Full variable domain (remainder filled in from reference TRBV7-8 and TRBJ2-7): GAGVSQSPRYKVAKRGQDVALRCDPISGHVSLFWYQQALGQGPEFLTYFQNEAQLDKSGLPSDRFFAERPEGSVSTLKIQRTQQEDSAVYLCASSLPIWTSGRYEQYFGPGTRLTVT.

The V call is TRBV28, the J call TRBJ2-7; 10 bases are shared with TRBD1. CDR1 is MDHEN, CDR2 SYDVKM, per germline. The CDR3 spans 16 residues. Germline trimming cut 2 bases from V and 3 bases from J; bases unmatched to any gene: 7. CDR3 amino acids: CASSLPGTGVYYEQYF. In DNA form, the CDR3 reads TGTGCCAGCAGTTTACCCGGGACAGGGGTTTACTACGAGCAGTACTTC.

This clone was seen a few times. The V gene is TRBV19, the J gene TRBJ2-7; 8 bases are shared with TRBD1. Looked up from germline, CDR1 is LNHDA and CDR2 is SQIVND (reference sequence). Unmatched junction bases numbered 6, after V lost 5 bases and J lost 6 bases. The CDR3 extends over 13 amino acids. CDR3 sequence reads: CASSPQGAGEQYF. CDR3 nucleotides: TGTGCCAGTAGTCCCCAGGGGGCGGGCGAGCAGTACTTC.

This clone was counted a single time. The V call is TRBV10-3, the J call TRBJ2-7; D may be TRBD1 (6 bases). The CDR3 is made up of 11 amino acids. CDR1 and CDR2 (germline): ENHRY, SYGVKD. Trimming took off 7 bases at V and 3 bases at J, with 7 bases between the two ends. CDR3 nucleotides: TGTGCCATCATGGACAGCTACGAGCAGTACTTC. It translates to CAIMDSYEQYF.

The V gene is TRBV5-1, the J gene TRBJ1-2, with 7 positions matching TRBD1. V shed 4 bases, J shed 2 bases, and the junction held 8 bases outside the gene matches. Germline CDR1 reads SGHRS; CDR2 reads YFSETQ. The CDR3 is 15 residues long. The CDR3 region is CASSLDGTENYGYTF. The CDR3, as DNA: TGCGCCAGCAGCCTTGACGGGACAGAGAACTATGGCTACACCTTC.

This chain uses TRBV6-1 with TRBJ1-6; 8 nucleotides agree with TRBD1. This CDR3 is built from 15 residues. Germline V gives CDR1 MNHNS, CDR2 SASEGT. V lost 2 bases to trimming and J lost 6 bases; unmatched junction nucleotides: 3. CDR3 protein: CASSEIGQGNSPLHF. As DNA, the CDR3 is TGTGCCAGCAGTGAAATCGGACAGGGTAATTCACCCCTCCACTTT.

This rearrangement joins TRBV14 to TRBJ1-2; 8 nucleotides align to TRBD1. Per germline, CDR1 SGHDN and CDR2 FVKESK. V lost 4 bases to trimming and J lost 8 bases; unmatched junction nucleotides: 6. The CDR3 loop spans 13 amino acids. The CDR3 here is CASSRRTGQGYTF. CDR3 nucleotides: TGTGCCAGCAGCCGACGGACAGGGCAGGGCTACACCTTC.

J is TRBJ2-5 and V is TRBV7-9, with D tentatively TRBD1 (6 bases). Trimming stripped 5 bases from V and 1 base from J, with 20 bases between. Germline lookup yields CDR1 SEHNR and CDR2 FQNEAQ (reference sequence). This CDR3 has 17 amino acids. This CDR3 is CASSTNRLGQPQETQYF. CDR3 in DNA: TGTGCCAGCAGCACTAACCGCCTGGGACAACCCCAAGAGACCCAGTACTTC. Full variable domain (missing parts from reference TRBV7-9 and TRBJ2-5): DTGVSQNPRHKITKRGQNVTFRCDPISEHNRLYWYRQTLGQGPEFLTYFQNEAQLEKSRLLSDRFSAERPKGSFSTLEIQRTEQGDSAMYLCASSTNRLGQPQETQYFGPGTRLLVL.

The rearrangement joins TRBV7-9 to TRBJ1-2; D may be TRBD1 (5 bases). Trimming pared 3 bases from V and 4 bases from J, leaving 12 bases between. There are 14 residues in the CDR3. Germline V lookup: CDR1 SEHNR, CDR2 FQNEAQ (reference sequence). DNA for the CDR3: TGTGCCAGCAGCTTGCATGGGGGGAGCTATGGCTACACCTTC. It codes for CASSLHGGSYGYTF.

V is TRBV12-3 or TRBV12-4 and J is TRBJ2-7; 8 nucleotides match TRBD1. V was pared by 3 bases and J by 10 bases, with 5 bases of the junction left unmatched. This CDR3 is built from 12 residues. CDR3 amino acids: CASSLGQVGQYF. CDR3 in DNA: TGTGCCAGCAGTTTGGGACAGGTGGGACAGTACTTC.

This clone was counted a few times. The chain employs TRBV28 and TRBJ1-6, with 9 bases lining up with TRBD1. The V gene's germline CDR1 is MDHEN and CDR2 SYDVKM. The CDR3 runs to 14 residues. The V segment lost 7 bases and the J segment 10 bases; nucleotides outside the gene matches: 8. The CDR3 protein is CASTGGTGLSPLHF. The CDR3 region has the DNA TGTGCCAGCACCGGGGGGACAGGGCTCTCACCCCTCCACTTT.

This clone was seen once. The chain's CDR3 is CASSQARMVGGSWQFF. CDR3 nucleotide sequence: TGCGCCAGCAGCCAAGCTCGAATGGTGGGCGGGAGTTGGCAGTTCTTC. The V call is TRBV4-1, the J call TRBJ2-1; the match to TRBD2 covers 7 bases. CDR1 and CDR2 from the germline V gene are MGHRA and YSYEKL. The ends lost 1 base at V and 12 bases at J; junction bases unmatched: 15. The CDR3 totals 16 residues.

The chain couples TRBV27 to TRBJ2-2; 7 positions agree with TRBD2. J was trimmed by 5 bases and V by 3 bases; bases with no gene match: 3. Germline V gene lookup returns CDR1 MNHEY and CDR2 SMNVEV (reference sequence). This CDR3 region has 14 residues. DNA for the CDR3: TGTGCCAGCAGTTTTGGGGGGGGAACCGGGGAGCTGTTTTTT. It encodes CASSFGGGTGELFF.